This TCR beta chain was documented in a study of blood T cell repertoires in COVID-19. Study information: Sources were T cells, B-cell-depleted T cells, or PBMCs; the material itself was cDNA or gDNA.

Per the authors' pipeline: Reference gene primer amplification yielded estimated nucleated cell counts. The table came from immunoSEQ multiplex PCR; TCRdb's copy has only in-frame clones and leaves some out. V and J calls and clone size are copied from that table; D and trimming were computed from the DNA. This table holds 50,000 or so clones, 75% to 80% found once. The germline V and J ends were trimmed by 5 bases and 2 bases, with 16 bases remaining between them. This CDR3 is built from 15 residues. Per the germline V gene, CDR1 is SEHNR and CDR2 is FQNEAQ (reference sequence). Source material: peripheral blood. The clonotype comes from a human donor with active or convalescent COVID-19. The donor label of this sample is uncertain. The chain combines TRBV7-9 with TRBJ2-7; TRBD1 might be the D (6 bases). The CDR3 DNA reads TGTGCCAGCAGCCCAAAAACAGGGCCAACCTACGAGCAGTACTTC. This codes for CASSPKTGPTYEQYF. The full variable domain, with the rest looked up from reference TRBV7-9 and TRBJ2-7, is DTGVSQNPRHKITKRGQNVTFRCDPISEHNRLYWYRQTLGQGPEFLTYFQNEAQLEKSRLLSDRFSAERPKGSFSTLEIQRTEQGDSAMYLCASSPKTGPTYEQYFGPGTRLTVT.